This entry lists 14 T cell receptor beta chains sequenced from one sample in a study of shared clonotypes between healthy human individuals. Sequenced by immunoSEQ multiplex PCR; TCRdb stores in-frame clones only, minus some. The table includes around 2,000,000 clones, approximately 94% detected once. Naive CD8 populations comprised CD45RO-negative cells positively selected for CCR7, excluding terminally differentiated effector memory CD45RA+ cells. The sequenced sample consisted of naive CD8+ T cells sorted from blood. These receptors originate from a man younger than 35 in good health.

V gene TRBV11-2 combines with J gene TRBJ2-7; 7 nucleotides align to TRBD1. Germline V gives CDR1 SGHAT, CDR2 FQNNGV. Unmatched junction bases numbered 10, after V lost 5 bases and J lost 3 bases. This CDR3 is 15 amino acids long. The CDR3, as DNA: TGTGCCAGCAGCGCCCGGACAGGAAGCCGCTACGAGCAGTACTTC. Its translation: CASSARTGSRYEQYF.

For this clone: Additional DNA sequences in this sample encode the identical CDR3. The chain is built from TRBV6-1 and TRBJ2-7; 9 nucleotides line up with TRBD1. Looked up from germline, CDR1 is MNHNS and CDR2 is SASEGT. The CDR3 has 15 amino acids. Germline trimming cut 4 bases from V and 0 bases from J; bases unmatched to any gene: 4. The CDR3 region has the DNA TGTGCCAGCAGTGCGGGACAGGGCCCCTCCTACGAGCAGTACTTC. This gives the protein CASSAGQGPSYEQYF.

To note about this clone: Other DNA sequences in the same sample also yield this CDR3. V gene TRBV9 combines with J gene TRBJ2-7; D may match TRBD1 or TRBD2 (5 bases each). V shed 0 bases and J shed 1 base, with 8 bases lying between them. The CDR3 contains 14 residues. Looked up from germline, CDR1 is SGDLS and CDR2 is YYNGEE. CDR3 sequence: CASSVAGTSYEQYF. In nucleotides, the CDR3 is TGTGCCAGCAGCGTAGCGGGGACGTCCTACGAGCAGTACTTC.

V is TRBV7-2 and J is TRBJ2-3, with 12 bases that match TRBD2. This CDR3 contains 15 residues. The V gene's germline CDR1 is SGHTA and CDR2 FQGNSA. V gave up 5 bases and J gave up 6 bases; unmatched junction bases: 6. As DNA, the CDR3 is TGTGCCAGCAGCCCCATCGGACTAGCGGGGGATACGCAGTATTTT. Translated, it gives CASSPIGLAGDTQYF. Based on the CDR3 plus reference TRBV7-2 and TRBJ2-3, the full variable domain is GAGVSQSPSNKVTEKGKDVELRCDPISGHTALYWYRQSLGQGLEFLIYFQGNSAPDKSGLPSDRFSAERTGGSVSTLTIQRTQQEDSAVYLCASSPIGLAGDTQYFGPGTRLTVL.

The chain links TRBV19 to TRBJ2-7; a possible D gene is TRBD2 (5 bases). Trimming removed 4 bases from V and 2 bases from J, with 9 bases in between. The CDR3 is made up of 13 amino acids. The germline CDR1 and CDR2 sequences are LNHDA and SQIVND (reference sequence). CDR3 in DNA: TGTGCCAGTAGTAGCGGGTTCCCCTACGAGCAGTACTTC. This codes for CASSSGFPYEQYF.

The gene calls are TRBV4-1 and TRBJ2-3; TRBD2 matches at 8 bases. The CDR3 sequence is 15 residues long. Trimming removed 1 base from V and 4 bases from J; junction bases left unmatched: 4. Germline V CDR1 and CDR2: MGHRA, YSYEKL. The CDR3 spells CASSQGLASSDTQYF. In nucleotides, the CDR3 is TGCGCCAGCAGCCAAGGACTAGCGTCCTCAGATACGCAGTATTTT.

DNA for the CDR3: TGTGCCAGTAGTATAGAACTAAAAGGGACTGAAGCTTTCTTT. It is translated as CASSIELKGTEAFF. The chain carries TRBV19 and TRBJ1-1; D uncertain. CDR3 length: 14 residues. V lost 0 bases, J lost 5 bases, and 10 bases lay in between. Germline CDR1 and CDR2: LNHDA and SQIVND (reference sequence).

V and J are TRBV29-1 and TRBJ2-2; 7 positions agree with TRBD2. The CDR3 contains 15 residues. The trim removed 4 bases at V and 2 bases at J, leaving 7 bases unmatched. The V gene's germline CDR1 is SQVTM and CDR2 ANQGSEA. CDR3 sequence reads: CSVVGLADNTGELFF. The CDR3 DNA sequence: TGCAGCGTTGTGGGGCTAGCGGATAACACCGGGGAGCTGTTTTTT.

The chain uses TRBV5-5 and TRBJ1-5; D unresolved. Germline CDR1 and CDR2: SGHKS and YYEKEE (reference sequence). Trimming shortened V by 0 bases and J by 1 base, and 8 bases separated the two germline ends. CDR3 length equals 15 residues. In DNA form, the CDR3 reads TGTGCCAGCAGCTTGGCCACGGGGAGCAATCAGCCCCAGCATTTT. It specifies CASSLATGSNQPQHF.

The gene calls are TRBV9 and TRBJ2-3; the D gene is possibly TRBD2 (6 bases). V was shortened by 3 bases and J by 0 bases, with 14 bases between the two germline ends. The CDR3 length is 16 residues. Germline CDR1 is SGDLS and CDR2 is YYNGEE. CDR3 protein: CASSGGTSSSTDTQYF. CDR3 DNA sequence: TGTGCCAGCAGCGGGGGGACTTCCTCTAGCACAGATACGCAGTATTTT. Based on the CDR3 plus reference TRBV9 and TRBJ2-3, the full variable domain is DSGVTQTPKHLITATGQRVTLRCSPRSGDLSVYWYQQSLDQGLQFLIQYYNGEERAKGNILERFSAQQFPDLHSELNLSSLELGDSALYFCASSGGTSSSTDTQYFGPGTRLTVL.

A word on this clone: The sample contains more than one DNA sequence encoding this CDR3. V and J are TRBV27 and TRBJ2-2; D may be TRBD1 or TRBD2 (6 bases each). Between the trimmed V and J ends, which lost 8 bases and 1 base, there was a span of 17 bases. In germline, CDR1 is MNHEY, CDR2 SMNVEV (reference sequence). The CDR3 contains 16 residues. CDR3 in amino acids: CASSFSAGQNTGELFF. The DNA for the CDR3 is TGTGCCAGCTCCTTTTCGGCGGGACAGAACACCGGGGAGCTGTTTTTT.

V is TRBV4-3 and J is TRBJ1-5; no definite D call. CDR1 and CDR2 (germline): LGHNA, YSLEER. The CDR3 is made up of 16 amino acids. Trimming removed 0 bases at V and 0 bases at J, with 9 bases between. CDR3 nucleotide sequence: TGCGCCAGCAGCCAAGATCTGTACAATAGCAATCAGCCCCAGCATTTT. Translation gives CASSQDLYNSNQPQHF.

The chain recombines TRBV5-1 with TRBJ1-6; TRBD1 might be the D (6 bases). Germline CDR1 reads SGHRS; CDR2 reads YFSETQ. CDR3 size: 15 residues. V lost 0 bases to trimming and J lost 5 bases, with 9 bases between them. CDR3 DNA: TGCGCCAGCAGCTTGGAAACAGGGCATAATTCACCCCTCCACTTT. It yields the protein CASSLETGHNSPLHF.

This clone showed up many times. The chain has TRBV30 and TRBJ1-2; D is unclear. Germline V lookup: CDR1 GTSNPN, CDR2 SVGIG (reference sequence). The V and J ends lost 1 base and 4 bases respectively, with 10 bases between them. The CDR3 consists of 13 residues. CDR3 sequence reads: CAWSAYPFYGYTF. CDR3 in DNA: TGTGCCTGGAGTGCCTACCCCTTCTATGGCTACACCTTC.